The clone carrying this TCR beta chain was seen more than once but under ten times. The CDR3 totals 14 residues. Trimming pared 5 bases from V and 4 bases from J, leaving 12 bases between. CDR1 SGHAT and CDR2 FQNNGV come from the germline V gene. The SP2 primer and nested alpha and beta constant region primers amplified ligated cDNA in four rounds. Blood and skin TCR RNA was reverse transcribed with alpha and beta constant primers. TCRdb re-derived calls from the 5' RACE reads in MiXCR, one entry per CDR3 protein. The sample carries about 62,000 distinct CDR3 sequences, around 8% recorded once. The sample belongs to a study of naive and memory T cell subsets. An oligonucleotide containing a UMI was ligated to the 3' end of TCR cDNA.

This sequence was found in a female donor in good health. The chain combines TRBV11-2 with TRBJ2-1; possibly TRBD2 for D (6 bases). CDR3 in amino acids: CASSPLRGYNEQFF. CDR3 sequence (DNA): TGTGCCAGCAGCCCCCTGCGGGGATACAATGAGCAGTTCTTC.